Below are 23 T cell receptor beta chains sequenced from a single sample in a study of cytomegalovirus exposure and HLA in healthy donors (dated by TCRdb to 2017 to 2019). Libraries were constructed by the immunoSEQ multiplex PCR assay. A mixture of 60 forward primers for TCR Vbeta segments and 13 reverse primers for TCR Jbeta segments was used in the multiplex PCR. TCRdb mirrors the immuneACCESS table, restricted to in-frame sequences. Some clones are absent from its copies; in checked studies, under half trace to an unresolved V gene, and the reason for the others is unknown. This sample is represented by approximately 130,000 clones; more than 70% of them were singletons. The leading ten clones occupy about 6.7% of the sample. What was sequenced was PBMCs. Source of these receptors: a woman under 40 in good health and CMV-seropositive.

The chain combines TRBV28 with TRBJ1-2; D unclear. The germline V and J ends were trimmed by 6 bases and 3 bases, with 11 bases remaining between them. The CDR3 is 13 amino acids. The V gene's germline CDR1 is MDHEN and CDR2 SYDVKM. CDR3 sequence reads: CASRSTADYGYTF. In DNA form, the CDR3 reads TGTGCCAGCAGGTCGACCGCGGACTATGGCTACACCTTC.

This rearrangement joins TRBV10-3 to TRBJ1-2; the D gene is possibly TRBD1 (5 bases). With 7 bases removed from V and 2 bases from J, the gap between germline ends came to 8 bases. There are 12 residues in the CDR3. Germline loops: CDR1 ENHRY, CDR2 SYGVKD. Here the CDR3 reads CAITGGNYGYTF. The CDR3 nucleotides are TGTGCCATCACCGGGGGGAACTATGGCTACACCTTC.

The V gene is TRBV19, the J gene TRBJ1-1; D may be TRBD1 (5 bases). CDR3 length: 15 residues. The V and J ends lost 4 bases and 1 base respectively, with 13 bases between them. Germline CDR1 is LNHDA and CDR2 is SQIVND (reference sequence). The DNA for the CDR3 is TGTGCCAGTAGTACCCTCCTTACAGGGAACACTGAAGCTTTCTTT. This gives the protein CASSTLLTGNTEAFF. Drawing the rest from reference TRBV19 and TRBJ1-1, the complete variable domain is DGGITQSPKYLFRKEGQNVTLSCEQNLNHDAMYWYRQDPGQGLRLIYYSQIVNDFQKGDIAEGYSVSREKKESFPLTVTSAQKNPTAFYLCASSTLLTGNTEAFFGQGTRLTVV.

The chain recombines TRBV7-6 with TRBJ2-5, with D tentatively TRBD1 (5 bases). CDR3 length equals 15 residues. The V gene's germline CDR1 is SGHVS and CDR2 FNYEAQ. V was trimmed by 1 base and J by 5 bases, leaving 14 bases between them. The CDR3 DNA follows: TGTGCCAGCAGCTTAGGGGGCGTGGGCGCCGAGACCCAGTACTTC. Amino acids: CASSLGGVGAETQYF.

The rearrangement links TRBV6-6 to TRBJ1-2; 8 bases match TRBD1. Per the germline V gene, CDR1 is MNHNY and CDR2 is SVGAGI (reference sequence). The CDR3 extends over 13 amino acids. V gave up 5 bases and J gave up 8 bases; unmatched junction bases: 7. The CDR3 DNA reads TGTGCCAGCAGTCCTCAGGGGGCTCGAGGCTACACCTTC. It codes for CASSPQGARGYTF.

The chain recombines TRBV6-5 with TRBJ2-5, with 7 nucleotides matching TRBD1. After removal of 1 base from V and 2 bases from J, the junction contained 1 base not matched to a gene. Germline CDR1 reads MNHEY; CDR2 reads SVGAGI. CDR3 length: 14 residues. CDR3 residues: CASSYWTGQETQYF. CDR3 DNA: TGTGCCAGCAGTTACTGGACAGGTCAAGAGACCCAGTACTTC.

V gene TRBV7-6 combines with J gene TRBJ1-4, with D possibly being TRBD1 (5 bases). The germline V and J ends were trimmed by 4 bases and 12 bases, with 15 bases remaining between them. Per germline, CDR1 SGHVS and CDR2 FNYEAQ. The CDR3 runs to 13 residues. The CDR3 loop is CASSSGGGAQLFF. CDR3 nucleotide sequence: TGTGCCAGCAGCTCGGGGGGAGGCGCTCAACTGTTTTTT.

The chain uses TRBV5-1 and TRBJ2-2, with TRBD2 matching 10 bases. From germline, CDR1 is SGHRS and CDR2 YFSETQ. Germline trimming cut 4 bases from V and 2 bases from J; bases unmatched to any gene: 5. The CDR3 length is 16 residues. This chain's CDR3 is CASSQSGGANTGELFF. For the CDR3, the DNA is TGCGCCAGCAGCCAAAGCGGGGGGGCAAACACCGGGGAGCTGTTTTTT.

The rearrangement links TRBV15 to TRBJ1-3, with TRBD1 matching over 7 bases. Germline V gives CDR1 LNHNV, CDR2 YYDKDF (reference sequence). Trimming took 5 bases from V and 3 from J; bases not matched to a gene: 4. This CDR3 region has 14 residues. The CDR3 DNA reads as TGTGCCACCAGCGGAACAGGGGTTGGAAACACCATATATTTT. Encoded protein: CATSGTGVGNTIYF.

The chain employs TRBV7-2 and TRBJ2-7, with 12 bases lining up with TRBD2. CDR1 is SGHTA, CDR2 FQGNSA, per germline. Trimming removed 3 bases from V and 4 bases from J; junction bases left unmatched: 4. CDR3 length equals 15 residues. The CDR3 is CASSFRTSGIYEQYF. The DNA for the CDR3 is TGTGCCAGCAGCTTTCGGACTAGCGGGATATACGAGCAGTACTTC.

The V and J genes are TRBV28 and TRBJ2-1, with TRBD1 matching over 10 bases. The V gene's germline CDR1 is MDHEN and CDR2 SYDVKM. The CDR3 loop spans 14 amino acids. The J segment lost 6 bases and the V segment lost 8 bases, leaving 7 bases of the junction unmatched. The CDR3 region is CASGPRTGGNEQFF. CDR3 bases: TGTGCCAGCGGCCCCAGGACAGGGGGCAATGAGCAGTTCTTC.

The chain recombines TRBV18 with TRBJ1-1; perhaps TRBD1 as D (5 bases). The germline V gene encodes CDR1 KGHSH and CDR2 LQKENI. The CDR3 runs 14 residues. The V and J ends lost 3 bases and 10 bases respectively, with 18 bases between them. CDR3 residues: CASSPIPLQVGAFF. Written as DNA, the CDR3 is TGTGCCAGCTCACCCATTCCATTACAGGTCGGAGCTTTCTTT.

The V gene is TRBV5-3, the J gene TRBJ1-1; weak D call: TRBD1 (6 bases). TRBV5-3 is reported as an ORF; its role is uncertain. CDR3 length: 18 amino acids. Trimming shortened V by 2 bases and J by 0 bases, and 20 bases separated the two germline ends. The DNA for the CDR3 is TGTGCCAGAAGCTTAGGAAGAGACAGGACGCTCATGAACACTGAAGCTTTCTTT. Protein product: CARSLGRDRTLMNTEAFF.

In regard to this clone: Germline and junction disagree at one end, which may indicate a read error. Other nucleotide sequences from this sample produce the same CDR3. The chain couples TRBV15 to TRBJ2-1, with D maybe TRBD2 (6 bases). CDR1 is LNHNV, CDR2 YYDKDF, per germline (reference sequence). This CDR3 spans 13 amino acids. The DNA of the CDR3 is TGCGCCACCAGCAGAGATTTTGGGGAGGTGCAGTTCTTC. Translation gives CATSRDFGEVQFF.

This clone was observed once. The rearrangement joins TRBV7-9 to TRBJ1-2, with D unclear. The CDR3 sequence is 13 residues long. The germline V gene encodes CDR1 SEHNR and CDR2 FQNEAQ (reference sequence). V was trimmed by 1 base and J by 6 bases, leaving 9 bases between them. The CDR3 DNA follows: TGTGCCAGCAGCTTAGGAGGGTCGGATGGCTACACCTTC. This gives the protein CASSLGGSDGYTF.

This CDR3 is CATLTGPNTEAFF. The CDR3 coding sequence is TGTGCCACCCTGACAGGGCCCAACACTGAAGCTTTCTTT. The chain combines TRBV10-3 with TRBJ1-1, with 7 positions matching TRBD1. Per the germline V gene, CDR1 is ENHRY and CDR2 is SYGVKD. J lost 2 bases, V lost 10 bases, and 7 bases had no gene match. The CDR3 extends over 13 amino acids.

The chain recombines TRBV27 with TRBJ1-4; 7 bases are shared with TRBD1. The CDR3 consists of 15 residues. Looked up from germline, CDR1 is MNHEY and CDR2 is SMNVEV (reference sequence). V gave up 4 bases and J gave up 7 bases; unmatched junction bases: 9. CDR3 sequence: CASSSRSDRFEKLFF. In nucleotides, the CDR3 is TGTGCCAGCAGTTCCCGGTCGGACAGGTTTGAAAAACTGTTTTTT.

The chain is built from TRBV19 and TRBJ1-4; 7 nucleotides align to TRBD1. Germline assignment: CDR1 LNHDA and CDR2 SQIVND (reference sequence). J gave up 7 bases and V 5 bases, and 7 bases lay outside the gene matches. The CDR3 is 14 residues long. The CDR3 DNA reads TGTGCCAGTAGTGAAGGGGGCGCCGGTGAAAAACTGTTTTTT. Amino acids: CASSEGGAGEKLFF. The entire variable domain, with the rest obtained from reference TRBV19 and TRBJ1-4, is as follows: DGGITQSPKYLFRKEGQNVTLSCEQNLNHDAMYWYRQDPGQGLRLIYYSQIVNDFQKGDIAEGYSVSREKKESFPLTVTSAQKNPTAFYLCASSEGGAGEKLFFGSGTQLSVL.

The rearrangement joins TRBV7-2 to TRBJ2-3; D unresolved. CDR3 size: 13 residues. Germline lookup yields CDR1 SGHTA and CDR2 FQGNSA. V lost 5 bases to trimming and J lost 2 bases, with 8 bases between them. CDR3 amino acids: CASSDRATDTQYF. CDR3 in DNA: TGTGCCAGCAGCGATCGCGCCACAGATACGCAGTATTTT.

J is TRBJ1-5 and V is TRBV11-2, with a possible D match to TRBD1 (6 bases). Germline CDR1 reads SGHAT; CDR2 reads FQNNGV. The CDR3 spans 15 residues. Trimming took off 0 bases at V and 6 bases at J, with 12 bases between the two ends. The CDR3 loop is CASSLEGAGVQPQHF. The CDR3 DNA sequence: TGTGCCAGCAGCTTAGAGGGGGCGGGGGTTCAGCCCCAGCATTTT. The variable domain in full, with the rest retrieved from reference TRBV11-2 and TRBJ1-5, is EAGVAQSPRYKIIEKRQSVAFWCNPISGHATLYWYQQILGQGPKLLIQFQNNGVVDDSQLPKDRFSAERLKGVDSTLKIQPAKLEDSAVYLCASSLEGAGVQPQHFGDGTRLSIL.

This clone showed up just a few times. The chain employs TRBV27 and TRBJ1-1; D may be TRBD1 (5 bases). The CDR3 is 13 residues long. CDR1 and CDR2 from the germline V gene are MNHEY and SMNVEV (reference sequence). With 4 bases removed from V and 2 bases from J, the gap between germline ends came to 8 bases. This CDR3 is CASSWRGNTEAFF. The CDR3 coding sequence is TGTGCCAGCAGTTGGAGGGGAAACACTGAAGCTTTCTTT.

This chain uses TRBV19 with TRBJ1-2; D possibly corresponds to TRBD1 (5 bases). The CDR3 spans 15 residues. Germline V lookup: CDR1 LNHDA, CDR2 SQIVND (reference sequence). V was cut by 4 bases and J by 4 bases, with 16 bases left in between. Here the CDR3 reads CASSSGTPHIYGYTF. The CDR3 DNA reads TGTGCCAGTAGTAGCGGGACGCCACACATCTATGGCTACACCTTC.

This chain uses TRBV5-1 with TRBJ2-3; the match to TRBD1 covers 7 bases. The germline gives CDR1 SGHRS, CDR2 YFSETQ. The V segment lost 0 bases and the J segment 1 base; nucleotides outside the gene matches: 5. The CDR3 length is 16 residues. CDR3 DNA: TGCGCCAGCAGCTTGGGACAGGGCGTTCGCACAGATACGCAGTATTTT. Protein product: CASSLGQGVRTDTQYF.